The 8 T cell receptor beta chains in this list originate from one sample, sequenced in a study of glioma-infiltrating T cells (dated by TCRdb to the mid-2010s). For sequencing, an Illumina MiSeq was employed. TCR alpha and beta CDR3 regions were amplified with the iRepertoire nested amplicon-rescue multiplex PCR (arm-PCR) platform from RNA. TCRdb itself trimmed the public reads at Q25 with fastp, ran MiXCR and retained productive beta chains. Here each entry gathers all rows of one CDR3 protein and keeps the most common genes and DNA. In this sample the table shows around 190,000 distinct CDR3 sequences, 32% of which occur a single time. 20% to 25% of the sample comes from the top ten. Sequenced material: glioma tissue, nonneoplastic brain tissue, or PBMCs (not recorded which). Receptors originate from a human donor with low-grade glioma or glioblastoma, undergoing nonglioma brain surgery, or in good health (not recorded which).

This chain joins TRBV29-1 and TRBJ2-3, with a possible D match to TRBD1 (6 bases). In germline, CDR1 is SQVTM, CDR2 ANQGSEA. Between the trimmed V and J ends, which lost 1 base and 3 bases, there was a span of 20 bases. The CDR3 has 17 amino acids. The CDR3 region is CSVEAIHRDMETDTQYF. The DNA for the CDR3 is TGCAGCGTTGAAGCAATACACCGGGACATGGAAACAGATACGCAGTATTTT.

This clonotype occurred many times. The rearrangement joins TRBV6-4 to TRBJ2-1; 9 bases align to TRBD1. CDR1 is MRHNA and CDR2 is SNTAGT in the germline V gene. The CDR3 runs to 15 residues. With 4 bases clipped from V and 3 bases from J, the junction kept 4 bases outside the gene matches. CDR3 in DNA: TGTGCCAGCAGTGTACGGACAGGGGACTACAATGAGCAGTTCTTC. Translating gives CASSVRTGDYNEQFF.

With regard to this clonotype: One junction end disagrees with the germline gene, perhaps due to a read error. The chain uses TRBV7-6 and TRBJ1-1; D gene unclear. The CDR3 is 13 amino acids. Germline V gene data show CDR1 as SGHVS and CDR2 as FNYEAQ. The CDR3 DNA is TGTGCCGGCAGCTTAAGTGGGAACACTGAAACTTTCTTT. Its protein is CAGSLSGNTETFF.

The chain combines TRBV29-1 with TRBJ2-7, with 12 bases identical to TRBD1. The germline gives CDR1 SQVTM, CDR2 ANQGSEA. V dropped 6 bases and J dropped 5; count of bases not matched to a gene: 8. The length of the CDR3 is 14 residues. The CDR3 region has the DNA TGCAGCGTAGGGGTGGGGACAGGGGGCGACGAGCAGTACTTC. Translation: CSVGVGTGGDEQYF.

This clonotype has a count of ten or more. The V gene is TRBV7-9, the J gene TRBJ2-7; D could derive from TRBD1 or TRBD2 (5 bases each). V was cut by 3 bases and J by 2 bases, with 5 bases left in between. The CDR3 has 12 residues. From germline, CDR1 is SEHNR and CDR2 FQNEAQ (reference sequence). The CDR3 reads CASSLGAYEQYF. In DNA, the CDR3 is TGTGCCAGCAGCTTGGGGGCCTACGAGCAGTACTTC.

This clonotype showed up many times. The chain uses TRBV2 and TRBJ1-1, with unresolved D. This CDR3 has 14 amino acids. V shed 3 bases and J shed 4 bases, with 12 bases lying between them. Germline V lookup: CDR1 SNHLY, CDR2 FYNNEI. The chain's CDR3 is CASSDIGSSTEAFF. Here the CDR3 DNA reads TGTGCCAGCAGTGATATAGGGTCCTCCACTGAAGCTTTCTTT.

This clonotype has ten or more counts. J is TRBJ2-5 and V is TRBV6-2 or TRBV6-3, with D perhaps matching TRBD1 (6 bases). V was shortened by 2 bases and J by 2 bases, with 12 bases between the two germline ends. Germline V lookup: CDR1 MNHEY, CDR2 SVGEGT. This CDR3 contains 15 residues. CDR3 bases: TGTGCCAGCAGTTACCCAGGAACAGGGCAAGAGACCCAGTACTTC. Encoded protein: CASSYPGTGQETQYF.

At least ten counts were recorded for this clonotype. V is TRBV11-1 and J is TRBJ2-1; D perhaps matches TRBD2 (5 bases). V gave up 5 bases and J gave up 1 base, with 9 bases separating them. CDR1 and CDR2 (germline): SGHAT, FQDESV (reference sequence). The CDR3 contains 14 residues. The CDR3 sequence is CASSPTTSYNEQFF. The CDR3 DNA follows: TGTGCCAGCAGCCCGACTACTTCCTACAATGAGCAGTTCTTC.